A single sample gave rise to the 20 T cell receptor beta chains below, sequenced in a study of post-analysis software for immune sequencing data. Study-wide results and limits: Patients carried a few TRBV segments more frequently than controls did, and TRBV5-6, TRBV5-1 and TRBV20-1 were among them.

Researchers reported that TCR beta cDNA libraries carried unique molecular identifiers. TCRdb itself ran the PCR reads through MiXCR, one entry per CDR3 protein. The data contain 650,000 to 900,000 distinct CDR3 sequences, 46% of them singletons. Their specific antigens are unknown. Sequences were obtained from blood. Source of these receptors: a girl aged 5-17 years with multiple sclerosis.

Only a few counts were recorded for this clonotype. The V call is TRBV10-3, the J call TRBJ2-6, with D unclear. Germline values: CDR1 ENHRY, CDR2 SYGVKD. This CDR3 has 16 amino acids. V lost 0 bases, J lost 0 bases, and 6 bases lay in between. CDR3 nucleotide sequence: TGTGCCATCAGTGAGTCGGGGATCTCTGGGGCCAACGTCCTGACTTTC. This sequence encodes CAISESGISGANVLTF.

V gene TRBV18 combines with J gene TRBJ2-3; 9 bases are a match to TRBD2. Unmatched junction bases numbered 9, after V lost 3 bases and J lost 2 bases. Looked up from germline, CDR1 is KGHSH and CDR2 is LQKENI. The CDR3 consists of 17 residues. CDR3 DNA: TGTGCCAGCTCACCTGGGCCGGCGGGAGGGTCCACAGATACGCAGTATTTT. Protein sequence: CASSPGPAGGSTDTQYF.

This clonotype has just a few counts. In DNA form, the CDR3 reads TGCGCCAGCAGCTTGGCCGGGGCTAGCGGGATACAAGAGACCCAGTACTTC. Its protein product is CASSLAGASGIQETQYF. The V call is TRBV5-1, the J call TRBJ2-5; 9 bases are shared with TRBD2. The CDR3 sequence is 17 residues long. Germline trimming cut 0 bases from V and 2 bases from J; bases unmatched to any gene: 8. Per germline, CDR1 SGHRS and CDR2 YFSETQ.

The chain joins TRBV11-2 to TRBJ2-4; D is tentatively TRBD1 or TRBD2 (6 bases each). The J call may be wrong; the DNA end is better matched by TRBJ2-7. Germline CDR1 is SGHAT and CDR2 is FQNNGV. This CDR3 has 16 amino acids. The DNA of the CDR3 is TGTGCCAGCAGCCCAGGAAAAGGGGGGCTCTTCTTCGAGCAGTACTTC. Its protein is CASSPGKGGLFFEQYF.

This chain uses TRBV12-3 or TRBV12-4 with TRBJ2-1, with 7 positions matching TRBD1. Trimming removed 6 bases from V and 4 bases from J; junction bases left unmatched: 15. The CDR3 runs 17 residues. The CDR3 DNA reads TGTGCCAGCAGCACAATATCGACAGGGTCTTATTACAATGAGCAGTTCTTC. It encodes CASSTISTGSYYNEQFF.

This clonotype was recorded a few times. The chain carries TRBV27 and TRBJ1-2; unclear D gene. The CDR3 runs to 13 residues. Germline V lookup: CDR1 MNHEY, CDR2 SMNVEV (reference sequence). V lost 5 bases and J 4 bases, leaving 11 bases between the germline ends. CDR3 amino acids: CASSRTASYGYTF. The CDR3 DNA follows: TGTGCCAGCAGTCGGACGGCGAGCTATGGCTACACCTTC.

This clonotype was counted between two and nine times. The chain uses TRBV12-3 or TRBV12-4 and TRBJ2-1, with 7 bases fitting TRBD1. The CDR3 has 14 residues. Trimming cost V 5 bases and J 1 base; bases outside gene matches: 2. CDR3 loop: CASSTGQSYNEQFF. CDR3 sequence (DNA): TGTGCCAGCAGTACGGGACAGTCCTACAATGAGCAGTTCTTC.

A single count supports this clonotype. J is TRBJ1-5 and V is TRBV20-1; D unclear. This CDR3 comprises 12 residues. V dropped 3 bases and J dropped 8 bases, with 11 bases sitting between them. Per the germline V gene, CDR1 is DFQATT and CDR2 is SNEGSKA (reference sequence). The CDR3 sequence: CSASPMGEPQHF. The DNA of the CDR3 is TGCAGTGCTAGTCCAATGGGTGAGCCCCAGCATTTT.

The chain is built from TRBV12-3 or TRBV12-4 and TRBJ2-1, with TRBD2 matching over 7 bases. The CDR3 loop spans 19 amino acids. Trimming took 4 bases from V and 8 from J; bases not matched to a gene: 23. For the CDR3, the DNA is TGTGCCAGCAGTTCCCCCCAGGGCATGGGAGGGCCTACCTTGGATGAGCAGTTCTTC. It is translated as CASSSPQGMGGPTLDEQFF.

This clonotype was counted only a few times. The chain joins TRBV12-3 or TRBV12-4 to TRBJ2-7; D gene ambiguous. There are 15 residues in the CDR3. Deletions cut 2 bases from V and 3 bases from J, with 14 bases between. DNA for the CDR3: TGTGCCAGCAGTTTATCGGCGTTATTAAGCTACGAGCAGTACTTC. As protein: CASSLSALLSYEQYF.

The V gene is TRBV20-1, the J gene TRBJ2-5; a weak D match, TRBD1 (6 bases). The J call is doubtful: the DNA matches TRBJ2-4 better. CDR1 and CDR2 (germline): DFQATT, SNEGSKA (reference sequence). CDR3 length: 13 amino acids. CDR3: CSARDYRADIQYF. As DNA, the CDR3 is TGCAGTGCTAGAGATTACAGGGCGGACATTCAGTACTTC.

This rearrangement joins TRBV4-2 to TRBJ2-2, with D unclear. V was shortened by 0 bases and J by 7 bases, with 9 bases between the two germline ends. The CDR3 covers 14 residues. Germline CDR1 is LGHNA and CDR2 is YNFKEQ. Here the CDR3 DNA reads TGTGCCAGCAGCCAAGATCCGCGAGACGGGGAGCTGTTTTTT. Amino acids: CASSQDPRDGELFF.

CDR3 nucleotide sequence: TGCGCCAGCAGCGACGAAGGGGGTAGTGAAAAACTGTTTTTT. Its protein product is CASSDEGGSEKLFF. The chain recombines TRBV5-1 with TRBJ1-4, with D maybe TRBD1 (6 bases). The V end lost 4 bases, the J end lost 7 bases, and 14 bases lay between the germline ends. The germline V gene encodes CDR1 SGHRS and CDR2 YFSETQ. The CDR3 runs to 14 residues.

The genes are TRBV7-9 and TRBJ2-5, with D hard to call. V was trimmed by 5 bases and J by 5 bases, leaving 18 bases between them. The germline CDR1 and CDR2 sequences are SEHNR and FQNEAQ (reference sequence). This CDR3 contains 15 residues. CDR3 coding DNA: TGTGCCAGCAGCCCCCGCCCCCCAAAGAAGGAGACCCAGTACTTC. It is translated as CASSPRPPKKETQYF. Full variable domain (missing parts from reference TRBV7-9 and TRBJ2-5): DTGVSQNPRHKITKRGQNVTFRCDPISEHNRLYWYRQTLGQGPEFLTYFQNEAQLEKSRLLSDRFSAERPKGSFSTLEIQRTEQGDSAMYLCASSPRPPKKETQYFGPGTRLLVL.

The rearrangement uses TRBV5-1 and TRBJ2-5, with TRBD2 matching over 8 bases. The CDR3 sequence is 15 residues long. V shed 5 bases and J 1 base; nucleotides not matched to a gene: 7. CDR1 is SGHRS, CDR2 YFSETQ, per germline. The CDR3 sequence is CASRTPGLGQETQYF. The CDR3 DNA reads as TGCGCCAGCAGAACCCCGGGACTAGGCCAAGAGACCCAGTACTTC.

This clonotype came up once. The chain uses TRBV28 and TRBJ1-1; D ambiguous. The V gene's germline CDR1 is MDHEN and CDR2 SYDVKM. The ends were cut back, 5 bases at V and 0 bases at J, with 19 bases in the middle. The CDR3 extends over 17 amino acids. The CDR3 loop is CASSRYGGPPMNTEAFF. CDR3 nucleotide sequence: TGTGCCAGCAGTCGTTACGGCGGCCCCCCAATGAACACTGAAGCTTTCTTT.

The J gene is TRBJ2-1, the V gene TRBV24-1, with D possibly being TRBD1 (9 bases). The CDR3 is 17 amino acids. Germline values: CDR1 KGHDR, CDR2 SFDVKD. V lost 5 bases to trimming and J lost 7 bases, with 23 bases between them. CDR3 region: CATSGHRGLRGRNEQFF. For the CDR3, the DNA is TGTGCCACCAGTGGCCACAGGGGGCTCCGCGGGAGGAATGAGCAGTTCTTC.

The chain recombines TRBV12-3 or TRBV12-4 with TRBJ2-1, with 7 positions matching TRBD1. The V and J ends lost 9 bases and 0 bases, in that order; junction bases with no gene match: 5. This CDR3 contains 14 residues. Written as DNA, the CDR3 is TGTGCCAGTCGGGGACAGAGCTCCTACAATGAGCAGTTCTTC. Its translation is CASRGQSSYNEQFF.

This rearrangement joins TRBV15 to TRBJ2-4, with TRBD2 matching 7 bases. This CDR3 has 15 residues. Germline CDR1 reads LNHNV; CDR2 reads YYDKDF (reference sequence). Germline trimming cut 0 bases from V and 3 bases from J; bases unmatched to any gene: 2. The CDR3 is CATSREPGGKNIQYF. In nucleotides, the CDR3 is TGTGCCACCAGCAGAGAACCGGGGGGCAAAAACATTCAGTACTTC.

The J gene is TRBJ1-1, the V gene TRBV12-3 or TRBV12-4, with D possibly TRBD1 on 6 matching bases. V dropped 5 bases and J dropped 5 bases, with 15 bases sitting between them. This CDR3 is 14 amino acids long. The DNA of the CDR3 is TGTGCCAGCAGTCCAACAGGGCTACTTACTGAAGCTTTCTTT. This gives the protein CASSPTGLLTEAFF.